Following are 23 T cell receptor beta chains from one sample sequenced in a study of blood T cell repertoires in COVID-19. Here immunoSEQ multiplex PCR was the method, and the copy in TCRdb shows in-frame clones only, minus some. This table holds 55,000 to 80,000 clones, about nine tenths found once. Sample: peripheral blood. The receptors were gathered from a human donor in a cohort sampled during active COVID-19.

This chain uses TRBV19 with TRBJ1-4; 9 bases are shared with TRBD1. The CDR3 is 15 residues long. V lost 3 bases and J lost 8; bases outside the gene matches: 7. The germline V gene encodes CDR1 LNHDA and CDR2 SQIVND (reference sequence). The CDR3 coding sequence is TGTGCCAGTAGTATCCGGGGGGGGACAGGGGAAAAACTGTTTTTT. Residues: CASSIRGGTGEKLFF. Combining the CDR3 with reference TRBV19 and TRBJ1-4 gives the whole variable domain DGGITQSPKYLFRKEGQNVTLSCEQNLNHDAMYWYRQDPGQGLRLIYYSQIVNDFQKGDIAEGYSVSREKKESFPLTVTSAQKNPTAFYLCASSIRGGTGEKLFFGSGTQLSVL.

With respect to this clone: This sample includes further DNA sequences coding for the same CDR3. This rearrangement joins TRBV6-2 or TRBV6-3 to TRBJ2-7; 11 bases map to TRBD2. The CDR3 is made up of 14 amino acids. Per the germline V gene, CDR1 is MNHEY and CDR2 is SVGEGT. V lost 1 base and J lost 6; bases outside the gene matches: 2. CDR3 DNA sequence: TGTGCCAGCAGTTACTATAGCGGGAGGGGCGAGCAGTACTTC. Translated, it gives CASSYYSGRGEQYF.

The V gene is TRBV7-9, the J gene TRBJ2-7; 7 bases match TRBD1. Trimming removed 5 bases from V and 6 bases from J; junction bases left unmatched: 10. This CDR3 has 14 residues. Germline values: CDR1 SEHNR, CDR2 FQNEAQ (reference sequence). The CDR3 coding sequence is TGTGCCAGCAGCCCCGGACAGGTTCAGGGCGAGCAGTACTTC. It is translated as CASSPGQVQGEQYF.

The rearrangement uses TRBV7-3 and TRBJ2-5, with 9 nucleotides matching TRBD1. The germline gives CDR1 SGHTA, CDR2 FQGTGA. J gave up 4 bases and V 0 bases, and 12 bases lay outside the gene matches. The CDR3 extends over 18 amino acids. The CDR3 coding sequence is TGTGCCAGCAGCTTAACGTCGACTGGGACAGGGTGGGGAGAGACCCAGTACTTC. As protein: CASSLTSTGTGWGETQYF. The variable domain in full, with the rest retrieved from reference TRBV7-3 and TRBJ2-5, is GAGVSQTPSNKVTEKGKYVELRCDPISGHTALYWYRQSLGQGPEFLIYFQGTGAADDSGLPNDRFFAVRPEGSVSTLKIQRTERGDSAVYLCASSLTSTGTGWGETQYFGPGTRLLVL.

The chain is built from TRBV10-1 and TRBJ2-1, with a weak D call TRBD1 (6 bases). From germline, CDR1 is WNHNN and CDR2 SYGVQD (reference sequence). Trimming took off 2 bases at V and 0 bases at J, with 8 bases between the two ends. This CDR3 region has 15 residues. CDR3 region: CASSEARGSYNEQFF. In DNA form, the CDR3 reads TGCGCCAGCAGTGAGGCCAGGGGCTCCTACAATGAGCAGTTCTTC.

The chain links TRBV28 to TRBJ1-5, with TRBD1 matching 11 bases. V lost 1 base to trimming and J lost 2 bases; unmatched junction nucleotides: 1. The CDR3 spans 16 residues. Germline lookup yields CDR1 MDHEN and CDR2 SYDVKM. The CDR3: CASSLLGQGGNQPQHF. The CDR3 DNA follows: TGTGCCAGCAGTTTATTGGGACAGGGGGGCAATCAGCCCCAGCATTTT.

The chain combines TRBV9 with TRBJ2-3; D gene unclear. The CDR3 totals 16 residues. V was pared by 4 bases and J by 1 base, with 16 bases between. Germline V gene lookup returns CDR1 SGDLS and CDR2 YYNGEE. CDR3 DNA: TGTGCCAGCAGCCCGCCCTCTAGGAGCGGCACAGATACGCAGTATTTT. As protein: CASSPPSRSGTDTQYF.

CDR3 protein: CASNRVVGEKLFF. CDR3 nucleotides: TGTGCCAGCAACAGGGTAGTTGGGGAAAAACTGTTTTTT. This chain joins TRBV28 and TRBJ1-4; D is perhaps TRBD1 (6 bases). V gave up 7 bases and J gave up 8 bases, with 14 bases separating them. The CDR3 covers 13 residues. CDR1 MDHEN and CDR2 SYDVKM come from the germline V gene.

This clone appeared a single time. The V gene is TRBV3-1 (or the pseudogene TRBV3-2), the J gene TRBJ2-1, with TRBD1 matching 9 bases. This CDR3 contains 14 residues. V lost 3 bases to trimming and J lost 12 bases; unmatched junction nucleotides: 9. Germline values: CDR1 LGHDT, CDR2 YNNKEL (reference sequence). The CDR3 DNA sequence: TGTGCCAGCAGCCACTCTACTGGGACAGGGTGGCAGTTCTTC. Translation: CASSHSTGTGWQFF.

The chain combines TRBV7-2 with TRBJ1-1; D possibly corresponds to TRBD1 (6 bases). Trimming removed 5 bases from V and 3 bases from J, with 22 bases in between. CDR3 size: 17 residues. The germline gives CDR1 SGHTA, CDR2 FQGNSA. The CDR3 sequence is CASSRTGQSRRDTEAFF. The CDR3 coding sequence is TGTGCCAGCAGCCGTACCGGACAGTCCCGAAGGGACACTGAAGCTTTCTTT.

The chain employs TRBV18 and TRBJ2-6; 7 nucleotides agree with TRBD1. Trimming at V came to 2 bases and at J to 0 bases, leaving 7 bases not matched to a gene. CDR1 is KGHSH and CDR2 is LQKENI in the germline V gene. This CDR3 contains 18 residues. CDR3 nucleotides: TGTGCCAGCTCACCAGGGTCAGGGGGTATCTCTGGGGCCAACGTCCTGACTTTC. This sequence encodes CASSPGSGGISGANVLTF.

This rearrangement joins TRBV11-2 to TRBJ1-4; D is uncertain. Trimming removed 1 base from V and 5 bases from J, with 8 bases in between. The CDR3 loop spans 14 amino acids. Germline-derived CDR1 and CDR2 are SGHAT and FQNNGV. CDR3 in amino acids: CASSLGAGNEKLFF. Written as DNA, the CDR3 is TGTGCCAGCAGCTTAGGGGCCGGAAATGAAAAACTGTTTTTT.

This chain connects TRBV24-1 to TRBJ2-7; D is possibly TRBD1 (5 bases). The CDR3 has 12 amino acids. CDR1 is KGHDR and CDR2 is SFDVKD in the germline V gene. V was pared by 4 bases and J by 12 bases, with 15 bases between. CDR3 amino acids: CATSELAGRRYF. The DNA of the CDR3 is TGTGCCACCAGTGAACTTGCAGGGCGTCGGTACTTC.

This clone showed up just once. V and J are TRBV13 and TRBJ2-3; TRBD2 aligns across 8 bases. Germline CDR1 reads PRHDT; CDR2 reads FYEKMQ (reference sequence). The V segment lost 0 bases and the J segment 4 bases; nucleotides outside the gene matches: 9. The CDR3 has 17 amino acids. The chain's CDR3 is CASSLGRGRKGPDTQYF. CDR3 nucleotides: TGTGCCAGCAGCTTAGGTCGCGGGAGGAAAGGCCCAGATACGCAGTATTTT. The full variable domain, with the rest looked up from reference TRBV13 and TRBJ2-3, is AAGVIQSPRHLIKEKRETATLKCYPIPRHDTVYWYQQGPGQDPQFLISFYEKMQSDKGSIPDRFSAQQFSDYHSELNMSSLELGDSALYFCASSLGRGRKGPDTQYFGPGTRLTVL.

The V call is TRBV2, the J call TRBJ2-7; D perhaps matches TRBD2 (6 bases). Germline assignment: CDR1 SNHLY and CDR2 FYNNEI. The CDR3 runs 14 residues. The ends were cut back, 11 bases at V and 3 bases at J, with 20 bases in the middle. CDR3 loop: CAGQPGREIYEQYF. In DNA form, the CDR3 reads TGTGCCGGGCAACCGGGACGGGAGATCTACGAGCAGTACTTC.

The V call is TRBV29-1, the J call TRBJ1-3; tentatively, D is TRBD1 (5 bases). The CDR3 sequence is 14 residues long. Deletions cut 1 base from V and 4 bases from J, with 11 bases between. CDR1 and CDR2 from the germline V gene are SQVTM and ANQGSEA. CDR3 region: CSVEGAGKGNTIYF. The CDR3 DNA reads as TGCAGCGTTGAAGGGGCAGGGAAAGGAAACACCATATATTTT.

V is TRBV15 and J is TRBJ2-3; 9 nucleotides line up with TRBD2. Trimming removed 3 bases from V and 4 bases from J; junction bases left unmatched: 11. CDR3 size: 17 residues. CDR1 and CDR2 from the germline V gene are LNHNV and YYDKDF (reference sequence). The CDR3 loop is CATSRETSGYGADTQYF. The CDR3 bases are TGTGCCACCAGCAGGGAGACTAGCGGCTACGGGGCAGATACGCAGTATTTT. Filled out from reference TRBV15 and TRBJ2-3, the complete variable domain reads DAMVIQNPRYQVTQFGKPVTLSCSQTLNHNVMYWYQQKSSQAPKLLFHYYDKDFNNEADTPDNFQSRRPNTSFCFLDIRSPGLGDTAMYLCATSRETSGYGADTQYFGPGTRLTVL.

This clone was observed a single time. This chain joins TRBV27 and TRBJ2-1; a possible D gene is TRBD1 (5 bases). The CDR3 has 14 amino acids. V lost 2 bases and J 9 bases, leaving 14 bases between the germline ends. Germline V gene lookup returns CDR1 MNHEY and CDR2 SMNVEV (reference sequence). DNA for the CDR3: TGTGCCAGCAGTTTAGGCAGGGTTTGGGGTGAGCAGTTCTTC. Protein: CASSLGRVWGEQFF.

The chain employs TRBV5-4 and TRBJ2-7, with D possibly being TRBD1 (5 bases). Trimming stripped 5 bases from V and 2 bases from J, with 17 bases between. The CDR3 has 15 amino acids. CDR1 is SGHNT and CDR2 is YYREEE in the germline V gene (reference sequence). The CDR3 here is CASSQSVGRAYEQYF. Here the CDR3 DNA reads TGTGCCAGCAGTCAGAGCGTGGGCAGGGCCTACGAGCAGTACTTC. Variable domain in full (rest from reference TRBV5-4 and TRBJ2-7): ETGVTQSPTHLIKTRGQQVTLRCSSQSGHNTVSWYQQALGQGPQFIFQYYREEENGRGNFPPRFSGLQFPNYSSELNVNALELDDSALYLCASSQSVGRAYEQYFGPGTRLTVT.

The CDR3 DNA follows: TGTGCCAGTAGTATACCAGGGGGGAACACCGGGGAGCTGTTTTTT. Translated, it gives CASSIPGGNTGELFF. The chain links TRBV19 to TRBJ2-2; TRBD1 matches 7 bases. The CDR3 runs to 15 residues. V shed 2 bases, J shed 1 base, and the junction held 1 base outside the gene matches. Germline-derived CDR1 and CDR2 are LNHDA and SQIVND (reference sequence).

V and J are TRBV28 and TRBJ1-1; tentative D call: TRBD1 (5 bases). The CDR3 contains 16 residues. Germline CDR1 is MDHEN and CDR2 is SYDVKM. The V gene lost 5 bases and the J gene lost 2 bases, with 18 bases spanning the gap. In DNA form, the CDR3 reads TGTGCCAGCAGTCTCTACCAGGGTCTCTATAACACTGAAGCTTTCTTT. Encoded protein: CASSLYQGLYNTEAFF.

This sequence joins TRBV11-2 and TRBJ2-3, with a possible D match to TRBD1 (5 bases). Germline V gene lookup returns CDR1 SGHAT and CDR2 FQNNGV. V dropped 3 bases and J dropped 8 bases, with 18 bases sitting between them. The CDR3 has 15 amino acids. This CDR3 is CASSLLDTGRVTQYF. The CDR3, as DNA: TGTGCCAGCAGCTTGTTGGATACAGGACGGGTTACGCAGTATTTT.

This chain uses TRBV5-4 with TRBJ1-2; TRBD1 might be the D (6 bases). V lost 4 bases and J lost 4, with 17 bases in between. There are 15 residues in the CDR3. From germline, CDR1 is SGHNT and CDR2 YYREEE (reference sequence). The CDR3 region has the DNA TGTGCCAGCAGCCAAGGGACGGGACAACTCTATGGCTACACCTTC. This sequence encodes CASSQGTGQLYGYTF.